This TCR beta chain was sequenced during a study of cytomegalovirus exposure and HLA in healthy donors (TCRdb year 2017). Turning to the overall study: According to an earlier analysis of 587 of the donors, some 180 million T cells yielded 100 million or so unique TCR beta sequences and 276 Gb of sequence data. The number of donors typed differed by locus, with 629-630 for A, B, C, DRB1 and DQB1, about 500 for DQA1, under 610 for DPA1, and some 470 for DPB1. The study used immunosequencing to profile the T cell repertoires of approximately 630 subjects and linked those repertoires to cytomegalovirus serostatus. High-throughput TCR immunosequencing, statistical association of individual TCRs with disease status, and machine learning were combined to predict cytomegalovirus infection status. In addition to the first cohort of around 670 subjects, a separate validation cohort of under 150 different subjects was used. Every repertoire in the discovery cohort had been generated on one and the same sequencing platform. Donor age, sex, ethnicity and CMV serostatus were compiled alongside the repertoire data. To study patterns of TCR occurrence, a later analysis re-analyzed previously published TCR beta repertoires from 600 to 750 donors and added high-resolution HLA genotyping. The study aimed to test whether cataloging public T cell receptors could reveal signatures of past pathogen exposure. An earlier analysis of about 620 of the donors applied high-throughput TCR beta sequencing to assess whether each TCR beta V gene segment acted as functional or pseudogenic. Because of strong linkage in the cohort, five DR-DQ haplotypes were treated as single units for association and clustering. An early release that covered some 640 HLA-typed donors contained approximately 300 gigabases of sequencing data and around 80 million unique TCR sequences. On average, 235,054 unique TCR beta nucleotide sequences were sequenced per donor among fewer than 500 genotyped donors of the cohort, with 15% to 20% of those sequences being non-productive. In a later genetic analysis, genome-wide SNP genotypes for about three fifths of the 666 donors were used, and that subset was treated as a discovery cohort. Rather than drawing on any new phenotypic data, the later analysis identified candidate immune exposures from TCR beta sequences and the way those sequences occurred across donors. Class I and class II HLA loci were covered by the typing at four-digit resolution. Of the roughly 410 genotyped donors, roughly 76% were placed in the genetic ancestry cluster associated with self-reported Caucasian donors. Paper-wide results and their limitations: Because the 87-base-pair reads could not distinguish some IMGT-functional V segments, including TRBV6-2 and TRBV6-3, those segments were excluded. In a later analysis, TCR association rates were found to vary across HLA loci, with the most associated TCRs seen for DRB1 alleles and the fewest for HLA-C alleles. An earlier analysis of approximately 530 of the donors showed that most TCR beta V segments appeared in productive rearrangements either about 87% or about 30% of the time, which broadly matched IMGT annotations. In the study, roughly 160 TCR beta chains were listed as associated with cytomegalovirus. Seventeen rarely observed V segments, including chromosome 9 orphons, were excluded from the earlier analysis of some 590 of the donors because counts were too low. Immune exposure information for the cohort was limited to CMV serostatus. In a later analysis, several top co-occurrence clusters were reported to appear linked to parvovirus B19, influenza, CMV and Epstein-Barr virus. In vitro tests confirmed that a few of the cytomegalovirus-associated TCR beta chains recognize cytomegalovirus antigens. V-gene and J-gene trimming of TCR beta chains was associated with a missense DCLRE1C variant in a later genetic analysis, and the association was replicated in an independent cohort. Linkage disequilibrium might explain the correlated functional status among segregating V segments, but an unknown experimental factor could not be excluded. Compared with the approximately 720-donor mean, donors in an Asian-associated ancestry cluster had fewer N-insertions in productive TCRs, according to a later genetic analysis. Most CMV-associated TCR beta chains appeared to be HLA-restricted in a later analysis, and the HLA associations seemed to be driven largely by CMV exposure. In a later analysis, HLA-associated TCR beta chains showed more clonal expansion and lower generation probabilities than non-associated chains that were equally common. Only TCR beta chains were sequenced in this cohort, and the absence of alpha or paired-chain data limited detectable features. Strong co-occurrence of HLA alleles, especially DR and DQ, made assigning TCR associations to individual alleles difficult. Roughly uniform sequencing depth across donors was assumed in presence/absence analyses, although this assumption may not hold. In a later analysis, about 17,000 TCR beta sequences were associated with specific HLA alleles at a false discovery rate of 0.05. Because some donors lacked HLA typing at each locus, the association tests relied only on the typed subset. A group of highly shared sequence variants was considered likely to be a technical artifact of the sequencing pipeline. Cytomegalovirus status was reported to be diagnosed by the classifier with high specificity and sensitivity in both the original and validation cohorts. Most TCR sequences were seen in very few donors, while some public TCRs were found in many individuals. It was suggested by the authors that the approach could potentially be generalized to other disease states and immunological phenotypes. A further reported finding was that TCR beta sequences accurately predicted the HLA-A and HLA-B alleles for most subjects in the first cohort.

Including the terminal cysteine and phenylalanine, the CDR3 comprises 11 residues. This entry keeps only the CDR3 DNA: 33 bases, framed from base 1. Between the V and J ends, shortened by 2 bases and 7 bases respectively, the junction contains 5 bases. From a lookup of the germline V gene, CDR1 and CDR2 are SGHVS and FQNEAQ. The cohort comprised several hundred healthy bone marrow donors. Cohort members were all nominally healthy when sampled, although unrecorded immune exposures were likely present. The donor tested CMV seronegative and was one of the 352 seronegative cohort members. A peripheral blood sample was provided by each donor, and peripheral blood mononuclear cells were used for TCR beta sequencing. The Qiagen DNeasy Blood Extraction Kit was used to extract genomic DNA from the blood cell samples. In the case of this clone: Its antigen has not been determined. No base quality information exists; no much larger clone differs at one position.

The receptor library was made with the immunoSEQ multiplex PCR assay. For the multiplex PCR, a mixture combining 60 forward primers for TCR Vbeta segments and 13 reverse primers for TCR Jbeta segments was used. A multiplex PCR assay on genomic DNA amplified the CDR3 region of rearranged TCR beta genes. The amplified TCR beta libraries were sequenced on the Illumina HiSeq System as 87-base-pair reads. Under the source paper's analysis protocol: A later analysis tallied 75 million to 95 million unique TCR beta chains across the roughly 610 repertoires, and approximately 12 million of those chains were shared by two or more donors. Raw reads were error-corrected and collapsed into unique sequences by a nearest-neighbor algorithm in which closely related sequences were merged to remove PCR and sequencing errors. CDR3 sequences were aligned to IMGT reference sequences to assign V, D and J gene segments. For a sequence to be retained, a match of at least six nucleotides was required to both a V gene segment and a J gene segment. Rearrangements were called productive when the CDR3 lacked stop codons and stayed in frame with V and J; all others were non-productive. CDR3 was defined by IMGT convention, running from the second conserved V-encoded cysteine to the conserved J-encoded phenylalanine. The earlier analysis of fewer than 750 of the donors excluded sequences that lacked an unambiguous match to a single V gene segment. In an earlier analysis of a few hundred of the donors, a V segment was called functional when productive rearrangements were above 56.7%, and segregating when the standard deviation between donors exceeded 5%. A statistical classification framework was developed to diagnose cytomegalovirus status using the catalog of TCR beta chain sequences. In a later analysis, TCR nucleotide sequences were compared against IMGT/GENE-DB human TR gene sequences so that V and J genes could be assigned. Using the TCRdist pipeline, a later analysis assigned CDR3 sequences along with most-parsimonious VDJ recombination scenarios. In a later analysis, each TCR beta chain was defined by its CDR3 amino acid sequence together with its V-gene family, and reads without a unique V-gene family were excluded. As a way to deal with suspected cross-contamination and a sequencing artifact, a later analysis dropped roughly 600 nucleotide sequences that were highly shared and had low generation probability. In a later analysis, a clonal expansion index was calculated for each public chain from normalized within-repertoire ranks of inferred template counts. Generation probabilities in a later analysis came from a VDJ recombination model fitted to out-of-frame rearrangements, and those results were checked against IGoR. In a later analysis, hypergeometric tests were used to score TCR-TCR, TCR-HLA and TCR-CMV co-occurrence, with a repertoire-size bias correction applied to TCR pairs. A later analysis estimated false discovery rates by permuting HLA or CMV assignments 20 times. In a later analysis, co-occurring TCRs were grouped using DBSCAN, and TCRdist sequence similarity was added for clustering within HLA-allele-positive subsets. For co-occurrence clustering, repertoires with fewer than 30,000 or more than 120,000 public chains were excluded, along with 4 to 6 repertoires with anomalous nucleotide sharing. Imported from immuneACCESS, the table was reduced by TCRdb to in-frame sequences with V and J called. These copies leave out some clones; in studies compared against another copy, an unresolved V gene accounts for under half, and the cause of the remainder is not known. V, J and clone size are those of that table, while D and trimming were read from the DNA. This sample holds roughly 200,000 clones; 75% to 85% were observed only once. The leading ten clones occupy 2.3% of the sample.

This receptor chain uses TRBV7-8 and TRBJ2-5, with no confidently assigned D gene. The origin of this receptor is a woman between 45 and 60 years old in good health and CMV-seronegative. Sample: PBMCs. In nucleotides, the sequence is TGTGCCAGCAGCTTACCAGGGACCCAGTACTTC. Its translation is CASSLPGTQYF.